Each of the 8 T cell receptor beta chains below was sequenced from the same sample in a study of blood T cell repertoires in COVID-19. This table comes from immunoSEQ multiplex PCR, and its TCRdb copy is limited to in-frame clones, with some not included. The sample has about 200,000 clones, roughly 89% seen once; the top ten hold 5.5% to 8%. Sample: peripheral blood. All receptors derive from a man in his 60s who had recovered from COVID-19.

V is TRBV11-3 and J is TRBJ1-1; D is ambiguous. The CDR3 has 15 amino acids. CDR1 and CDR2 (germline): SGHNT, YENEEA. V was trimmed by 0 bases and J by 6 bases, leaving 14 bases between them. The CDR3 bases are TGTGCCAGCAGCTTAGATAGACACTCCGGGGCTGAAGCTTTCTTT. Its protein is CASSLDRHSGAEAFF.

The CDR3, as DNA: TGTGCCAGTAGTCCGGAAGGGGGGGCCCCCTACGAGCAGTACTTC. Protein product: CASSPEGGAPYEQYF. The chain is built from TRBV19 and TRBJ2-7, with a tentative D call TRBD2 (7 bases). Trimming pared 5 bases from V and 2 bases from J, leaving 16 bases between. This CDR3 comprises 15 residues. The V gene's germline CDR1 is LNHDA and CDR2 SQIVND (reference sequence). Full variable domain (rest looked up from reference TRBV19 and TRBJ2-7): DGGITQSPKYLFRKEGQNVTLSCEQNLNHDAMYWYRQDPGQGLRLIYYSQIVNDFQKGDIAEGYSVSREKKESFPLTVTSAQKNPTAFYLCASSPEGGAPYEQYFGPGTRLTVT.

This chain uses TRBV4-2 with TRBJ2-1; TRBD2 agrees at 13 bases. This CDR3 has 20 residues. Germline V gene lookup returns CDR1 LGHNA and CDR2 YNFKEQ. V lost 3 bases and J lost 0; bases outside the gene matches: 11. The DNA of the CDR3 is TGTGCCAGCAGCCATTTAACCGGGACTAGCGGGGACAGCTCCTACAATGAGCAGTTCTTC. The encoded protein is CASSHLTGTSGDSSYNEQFF.

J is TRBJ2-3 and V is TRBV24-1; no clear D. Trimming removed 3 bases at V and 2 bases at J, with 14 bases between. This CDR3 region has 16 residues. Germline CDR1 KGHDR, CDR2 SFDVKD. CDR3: CATSDSVSGFTDTQYF. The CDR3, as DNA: TGTGCCACCAGTGATAGTGTTTCGGGTTTCACAGATACGCAGTATTTT.

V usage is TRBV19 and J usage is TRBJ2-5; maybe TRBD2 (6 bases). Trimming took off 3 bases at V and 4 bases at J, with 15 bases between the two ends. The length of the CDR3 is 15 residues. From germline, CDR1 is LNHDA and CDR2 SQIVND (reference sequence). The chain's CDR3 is CASSINHGGIETQYF. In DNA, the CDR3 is TGTGCCAGTAGTATCAATCACGGGGGAATAGAGACCCAGTACTTC.

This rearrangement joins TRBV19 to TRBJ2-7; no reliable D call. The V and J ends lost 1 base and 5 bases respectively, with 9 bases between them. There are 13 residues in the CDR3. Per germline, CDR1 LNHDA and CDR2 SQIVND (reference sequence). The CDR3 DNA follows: TGTGCCAGTAGTATAGGGAAGCGCAACGAGCAGTACTTC. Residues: CASSIGKRNEQYF.

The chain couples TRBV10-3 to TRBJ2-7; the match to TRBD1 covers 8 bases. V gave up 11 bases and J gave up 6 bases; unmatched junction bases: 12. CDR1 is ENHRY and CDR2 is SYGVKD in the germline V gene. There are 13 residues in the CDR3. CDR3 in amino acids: CAGRTGNGREQYF. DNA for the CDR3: TGTGCCGGCCGGACAGGGAATGGGCGCGAGCAGTACTTC.

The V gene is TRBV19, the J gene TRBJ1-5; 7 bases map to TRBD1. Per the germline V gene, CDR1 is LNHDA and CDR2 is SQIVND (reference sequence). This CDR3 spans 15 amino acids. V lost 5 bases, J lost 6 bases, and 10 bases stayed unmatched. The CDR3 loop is CASSPPTGSAQPQHF. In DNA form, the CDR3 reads TGTGCCAGTAGTCCCCCGACAGGGTCCGCTCAGCCCCAGCATTTT.